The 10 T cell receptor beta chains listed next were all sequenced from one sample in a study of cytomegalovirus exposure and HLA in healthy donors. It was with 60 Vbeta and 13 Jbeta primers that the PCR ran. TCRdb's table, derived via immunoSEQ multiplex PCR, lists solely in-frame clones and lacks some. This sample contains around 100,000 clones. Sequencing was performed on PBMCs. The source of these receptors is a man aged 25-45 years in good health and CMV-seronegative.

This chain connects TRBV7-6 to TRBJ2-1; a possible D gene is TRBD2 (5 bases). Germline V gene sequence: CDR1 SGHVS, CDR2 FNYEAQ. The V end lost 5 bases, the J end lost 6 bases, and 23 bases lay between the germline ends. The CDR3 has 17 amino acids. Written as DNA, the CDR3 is TGTGCCAGCAGCCTTTCCCCGCCTGAAGAGGGTACCAATGAGCAGTTCTTC. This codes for CASSLSPPEEGTNEQFF.

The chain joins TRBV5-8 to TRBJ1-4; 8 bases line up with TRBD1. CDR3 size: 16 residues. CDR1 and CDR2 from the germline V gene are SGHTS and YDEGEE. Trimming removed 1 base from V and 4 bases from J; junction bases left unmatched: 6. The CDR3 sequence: CASSLSGGMVNEKLFF. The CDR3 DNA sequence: TGTGCCAGCAGCTTGTCAGGGGGCATGGTTAATGAAAAACTGTTTTTT. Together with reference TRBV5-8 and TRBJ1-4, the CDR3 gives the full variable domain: EAGVTQSPTHLIKTRGQQATLRCSPISGHTSVYWYQQALGLGLQFLLWYDEGEERNRGNFPPRFSGRQFPNYSSELNVNALELEDSALYLCASSLSGGMVNEKLFFGSGTQLSVL.

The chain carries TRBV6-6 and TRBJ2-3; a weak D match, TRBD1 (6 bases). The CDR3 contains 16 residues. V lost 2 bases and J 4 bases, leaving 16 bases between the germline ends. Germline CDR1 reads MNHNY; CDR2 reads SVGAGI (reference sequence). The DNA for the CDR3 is TGTGCCAGCAGTTACCCCCAGGGGACAAAGGCAGATACGCAGTATTTT. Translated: CASSYPQGTKADTQYF.

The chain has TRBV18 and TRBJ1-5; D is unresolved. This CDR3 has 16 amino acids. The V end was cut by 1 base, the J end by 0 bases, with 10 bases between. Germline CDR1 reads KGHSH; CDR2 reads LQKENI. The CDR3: CASSPRQTYSNQPQHF. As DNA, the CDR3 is TGTGCCAGCTCACCACGGCAGACTTATAGCAATCAGCCCCAGCATTTT.

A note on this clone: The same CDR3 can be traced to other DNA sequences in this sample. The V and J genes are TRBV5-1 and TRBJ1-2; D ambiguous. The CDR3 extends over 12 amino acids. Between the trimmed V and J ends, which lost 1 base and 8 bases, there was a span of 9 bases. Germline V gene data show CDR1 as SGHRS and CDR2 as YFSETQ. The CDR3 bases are TGCGCCAGCAGCTTGCCCCCGGGAGGCTACACCTTC. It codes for CASSLPPGGYTF.

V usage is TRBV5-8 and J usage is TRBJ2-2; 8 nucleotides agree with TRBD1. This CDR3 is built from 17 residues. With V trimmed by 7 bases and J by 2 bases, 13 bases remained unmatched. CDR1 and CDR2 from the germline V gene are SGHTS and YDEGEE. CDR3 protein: CASLPNSGQGNTGELFF. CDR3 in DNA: TGTGCCAGCCTTCCTAACAGCGGACAGGGTAACACCGGGGAGCTGTTTTTT.

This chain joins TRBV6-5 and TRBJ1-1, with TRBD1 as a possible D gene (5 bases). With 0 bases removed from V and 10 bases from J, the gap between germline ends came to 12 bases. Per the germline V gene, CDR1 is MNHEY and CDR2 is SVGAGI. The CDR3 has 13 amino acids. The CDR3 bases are TGTGCCAGCAGTTACTCCGAGGGACTACGAGCTTTCTTT. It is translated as CASSYSEGLRAFF.

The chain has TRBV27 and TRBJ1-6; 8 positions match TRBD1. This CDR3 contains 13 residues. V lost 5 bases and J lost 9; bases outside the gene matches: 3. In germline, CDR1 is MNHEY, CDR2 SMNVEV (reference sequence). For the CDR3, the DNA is TGTGCCAGCAGTGCACAGGGGGGTTCACCCCTCCACTTT. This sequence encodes CASSAQGGSPLHF.

The CDR3 bases are TGTGCTAGTGGTTCCCCGCGAGCGGGACTAGCCTACGAGCAGTACTTC. Amino acids: CASGSPRAGLAYEQYF. The gene calls are TRBV12-5 and TRBJ2-7, with 8 bases lining up with TRBD2. CDR3 size: 16 residues. V shed 4 bases and J 2 bases; nucleotides not matched to a gene: 10. From germline, CDR1 is LGHNT and CDR2 FRNRAP.

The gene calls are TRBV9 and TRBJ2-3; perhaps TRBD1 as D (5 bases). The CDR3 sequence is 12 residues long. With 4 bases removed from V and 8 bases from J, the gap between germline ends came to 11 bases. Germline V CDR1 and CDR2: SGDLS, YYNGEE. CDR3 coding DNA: TGTGCCAGCAGCCCCCCTAGGGGTACGCAGTATTTT. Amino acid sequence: CASSPPRGTQYF.